This T cell receptor (beta chain) emerged from a study of human T cells and chemical hapten exposure. At the level of the study: Small pooled library volume differences mainly caused per-sample TCR yield variation.

The time point here: patch test 2, 6 weeks after DPC sensitization. Treatment denoted: therapeutic diphenylcyclopropenone sensitization with weekly scalp DPC. Participating donors were patients with alopecia, aged 18 to 70 years, considered appropriate candidates for DPC. Total RNA extraction was carried out from unfractionated whole blood. TCRdb used MiXCR to reprocess the RACE reads, holding one entry per CDR3 protein. The sample gives about 96,000 distinct CDR3 sequences, approximately 8.6% of which show up once; more than 2% is in the top ten. Germline assignment: CDR1 SNHLY and CDR2 FYNNEI. The CDR3 has 14 residues. V was cut by 2 bases and J by 1 base, with 8 bases left in between. This clonotype was observed at least ten times.

This sequence originates from a woman aged 40-49 years with alopecia areata. Some clones in this sample may be carry-over from other donors' samples. The chain employs TRBV2 and TRBJ2-5, with D tentatively TRBD1 or TRBD2 (6 bases each). This specimen consisted of whole blood, obtained in connection with sensitization to the hapten diphenylcyclopropenone (DPC). Here the CDR3 reads CASSETGAQETQYF. The CDR3 DNA sequence: TGTGCCAGCAGTGAAACGGGGGCCCAAGAGACCCAGTACTTC.